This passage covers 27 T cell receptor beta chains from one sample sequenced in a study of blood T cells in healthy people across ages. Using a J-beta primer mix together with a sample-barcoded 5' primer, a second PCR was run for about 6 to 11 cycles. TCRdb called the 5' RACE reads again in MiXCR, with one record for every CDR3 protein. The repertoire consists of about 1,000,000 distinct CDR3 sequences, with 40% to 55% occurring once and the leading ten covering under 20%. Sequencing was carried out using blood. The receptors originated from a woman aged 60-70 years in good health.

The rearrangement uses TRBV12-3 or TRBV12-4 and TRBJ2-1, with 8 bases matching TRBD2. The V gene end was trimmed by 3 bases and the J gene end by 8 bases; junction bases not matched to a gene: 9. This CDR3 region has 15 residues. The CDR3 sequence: CASSFPSGGPYEQFF. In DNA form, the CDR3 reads TGTGCCAGCAGTTTCCCCTCGGGAGGGCCTTATGAGCAGTTCTTC.

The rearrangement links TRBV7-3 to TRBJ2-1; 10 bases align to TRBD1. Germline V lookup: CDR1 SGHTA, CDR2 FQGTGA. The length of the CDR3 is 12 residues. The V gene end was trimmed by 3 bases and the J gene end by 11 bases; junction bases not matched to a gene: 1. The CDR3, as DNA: TGTGCCAGCAGCTTGGGACAGGGGCAGCAGTTCTTC. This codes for CASSLGQGQQFF.

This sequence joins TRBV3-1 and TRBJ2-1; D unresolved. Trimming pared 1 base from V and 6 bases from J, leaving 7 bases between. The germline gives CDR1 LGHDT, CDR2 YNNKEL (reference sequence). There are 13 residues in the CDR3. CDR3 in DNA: TGTGCCAGCAGCCAAGGTCCGTCCAATGAGCAGTTCTTC. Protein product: CASSQGPSNEQFF.

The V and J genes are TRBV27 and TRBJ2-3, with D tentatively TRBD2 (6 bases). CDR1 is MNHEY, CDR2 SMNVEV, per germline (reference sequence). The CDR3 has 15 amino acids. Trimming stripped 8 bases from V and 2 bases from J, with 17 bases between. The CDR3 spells CASAEPGGPTDTQYF. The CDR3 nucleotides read TGTGCCAGCGCCGAACCCGGAGGGCCCACAGATACGCAGTATTTT.

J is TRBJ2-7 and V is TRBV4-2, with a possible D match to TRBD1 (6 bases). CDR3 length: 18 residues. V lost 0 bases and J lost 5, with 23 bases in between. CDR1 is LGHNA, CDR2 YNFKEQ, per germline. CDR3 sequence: CASSQEGGTGPTSHEQYF. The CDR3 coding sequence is TGTGCCAGCAGCCAAGAAGGTGGAACAGGGCCGACCAGCCACGAGCAGTACTTC.

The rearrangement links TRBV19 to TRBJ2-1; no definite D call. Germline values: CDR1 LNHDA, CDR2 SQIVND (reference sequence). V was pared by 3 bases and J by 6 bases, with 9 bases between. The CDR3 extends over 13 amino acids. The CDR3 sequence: CASSMQGPNEQFF. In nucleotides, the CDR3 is TGTGCCAGTAGTATGCAAGGGCCCAATGAGCAGTTCTTC.

CDR3 region: CSAQRTGYNEQYF. The CDR3 bases are TGCAGTGCCCAGCGAACCGGGTACAATGAGCAGTACTTC. The rearrangement uses TRBV20-1 and TRBJ2-1, with D uncertain. The DNA matches TRBJ2-7 better at its end, which makes the J call doubtful. Germline values: CDR1 DFQATT, CDR2 SNEGSKA (reference sequence). The CDR3 extends over 13 amino acids.

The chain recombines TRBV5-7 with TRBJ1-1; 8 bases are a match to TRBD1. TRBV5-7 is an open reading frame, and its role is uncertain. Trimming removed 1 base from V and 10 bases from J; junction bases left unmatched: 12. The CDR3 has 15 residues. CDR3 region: CASSLLRTGRFGAFF. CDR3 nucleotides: TGTGCCAGCAGCTTGTTGCGGACAGGGAGATTTGGAGCTTTCTTT.

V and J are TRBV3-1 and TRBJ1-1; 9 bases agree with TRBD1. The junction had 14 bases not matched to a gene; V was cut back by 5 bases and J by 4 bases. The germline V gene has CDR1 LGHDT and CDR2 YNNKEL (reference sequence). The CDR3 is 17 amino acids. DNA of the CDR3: TGTGCCAGCAGCGAAGGGGGGACCGGGACAGGGACCACTGAAGCTTTCTTT. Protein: CASSEGGTGTGTTEAFF.

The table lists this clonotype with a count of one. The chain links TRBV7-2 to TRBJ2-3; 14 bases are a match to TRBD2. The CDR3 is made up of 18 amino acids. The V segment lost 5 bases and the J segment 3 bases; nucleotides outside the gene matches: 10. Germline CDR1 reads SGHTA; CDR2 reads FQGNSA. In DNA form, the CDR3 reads TGTGCCAGCAGCCCTCCGGGACTAGCGGGAGTAGGGACAGATACGCAGTATTTT. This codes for CASSPPGLAGVGTDTQYF.

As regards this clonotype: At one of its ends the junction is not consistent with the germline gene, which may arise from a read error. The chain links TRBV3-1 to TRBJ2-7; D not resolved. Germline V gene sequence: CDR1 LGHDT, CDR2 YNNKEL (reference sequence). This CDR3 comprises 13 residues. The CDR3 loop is CVSSHPSSYEQYF. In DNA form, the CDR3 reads TGTGTCAGCAGCCATCCCAGTTCCTACGAGCAGTACTTC.

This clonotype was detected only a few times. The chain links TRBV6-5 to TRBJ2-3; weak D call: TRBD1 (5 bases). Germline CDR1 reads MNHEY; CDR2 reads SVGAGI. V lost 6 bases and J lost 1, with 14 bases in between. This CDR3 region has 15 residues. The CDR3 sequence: CASSRQPPRTDTQYF. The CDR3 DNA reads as TGTGCCAGCAGCCGACAGCCCCCCCGCACAGATACGCAGTATTTT.

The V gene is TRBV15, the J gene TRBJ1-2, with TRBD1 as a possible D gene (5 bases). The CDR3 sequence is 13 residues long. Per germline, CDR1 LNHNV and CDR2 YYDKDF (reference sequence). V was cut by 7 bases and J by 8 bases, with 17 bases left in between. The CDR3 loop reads CATKGREVSGYTF. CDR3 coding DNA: TGTGCCACCAAGGGCAGGGAGGTGAGCGGCTACACCTTC.

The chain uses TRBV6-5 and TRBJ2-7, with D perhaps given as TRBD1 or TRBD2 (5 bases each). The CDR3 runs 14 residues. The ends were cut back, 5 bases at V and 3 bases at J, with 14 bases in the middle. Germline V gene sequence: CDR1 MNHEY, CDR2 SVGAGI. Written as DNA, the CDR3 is TGTGCCAGCAGTCTCCGGGGCCCCCTCTACGAGCAGTACTTC. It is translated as CASSLRGPLYEQYF.

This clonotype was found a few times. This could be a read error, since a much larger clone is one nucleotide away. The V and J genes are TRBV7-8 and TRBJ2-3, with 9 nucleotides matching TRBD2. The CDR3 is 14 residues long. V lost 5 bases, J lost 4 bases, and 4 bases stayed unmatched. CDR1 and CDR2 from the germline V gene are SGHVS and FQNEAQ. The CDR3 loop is CASSDGGRADTQYF. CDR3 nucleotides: TGTGCCAGCAGCGACGGCGGGAGGGCAGATACGCAGTATTTT.

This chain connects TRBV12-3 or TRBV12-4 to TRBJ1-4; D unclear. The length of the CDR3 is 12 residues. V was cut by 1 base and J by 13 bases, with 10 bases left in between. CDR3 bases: TGTGCCAGCAGTTTAGTTGAGGGAAGACTGTTTTTT. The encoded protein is CASSLVEGRLFF.

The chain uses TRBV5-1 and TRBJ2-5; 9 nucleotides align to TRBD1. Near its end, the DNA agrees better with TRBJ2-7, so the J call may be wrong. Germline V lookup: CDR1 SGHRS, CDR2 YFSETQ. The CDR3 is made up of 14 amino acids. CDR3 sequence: CASSAGQGLYEQYF. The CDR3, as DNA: TGCGCCAGCAGCGCAGGACAGGGGCTGTACGAGCAGTACTTC.

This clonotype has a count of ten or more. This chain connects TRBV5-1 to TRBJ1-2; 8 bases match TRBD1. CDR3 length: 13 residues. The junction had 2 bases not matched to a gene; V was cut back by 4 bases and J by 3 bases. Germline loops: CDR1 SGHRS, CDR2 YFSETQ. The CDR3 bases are TGCGCCAGCAGCGAACAGGGGGACTATGGCTACACCTTC. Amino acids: CASSEQGDYGYTF.

The CDR3 here is CAGTTEGAFGANVLTF. CDR3 sequence (DNA): TGTGCCGGAACGACAGAGGGCGCGTTTGGGGCCAACGTCCTGACTTTC. The rearrangement uses TRBV18 and TRBJ2-6; D might be TRBD1 or TRBD2, each matching 5 bases. V lost 11 bases and J 3 bases, leaving 20 bases between the germline ends. The CDR3 spans 16 residues. Per germline, CDR1 KGHSH and CDR2 LQKENI.

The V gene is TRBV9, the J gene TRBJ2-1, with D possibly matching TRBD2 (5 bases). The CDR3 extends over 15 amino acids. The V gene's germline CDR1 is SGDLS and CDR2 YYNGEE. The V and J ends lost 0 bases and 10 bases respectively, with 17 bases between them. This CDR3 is CASSVGGSTRNEQFF. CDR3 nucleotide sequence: TGTGCCAGCAGCGTAGGAGGGAGCACTCGCAACGAGCAGTTCTTC.

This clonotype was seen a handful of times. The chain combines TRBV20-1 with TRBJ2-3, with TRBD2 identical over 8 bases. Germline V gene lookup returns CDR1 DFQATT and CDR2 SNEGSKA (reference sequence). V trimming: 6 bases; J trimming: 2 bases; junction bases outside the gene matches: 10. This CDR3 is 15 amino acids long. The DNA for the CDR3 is TGCAGTGCGGTTGGTAGCGGGGTTGACACAGATACGCAGTATTTT. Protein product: CSAVGSGVDTDTQYF.

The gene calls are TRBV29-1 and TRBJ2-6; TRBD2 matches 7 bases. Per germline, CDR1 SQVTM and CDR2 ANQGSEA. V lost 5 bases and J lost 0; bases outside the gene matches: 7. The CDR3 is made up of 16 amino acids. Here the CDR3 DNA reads TGCAGCGTTTTTAGCGGGCCCGACTCTGGGGCCAACGTCCTGACTTTC. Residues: CSVFSGPDSGANVLTF.

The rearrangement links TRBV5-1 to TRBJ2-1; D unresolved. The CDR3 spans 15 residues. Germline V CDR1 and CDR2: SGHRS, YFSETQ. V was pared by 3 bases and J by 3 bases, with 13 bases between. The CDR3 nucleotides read TGCGCCAGCAGCTCGGGTGGAACCCTCTACAATGAGCAGTTCTTC. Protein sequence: CASSSGGTLYNEQFF.

CDR3 sequence: CASSESKSGTGAYEQYF. As DNA, the CDR3 is TGCGCCAGCAGTGAGTCGAAGTCCGGGACAGGTGCCTACGAGCAGTACTTC. The rearrangement links TRBV10-1 to TRBJ2-7; 8 positions agree with TRBD1. The V gene's germline CDR1 is WNHNN and CDR2 SYGVQD (reference sequence). The V gene end was trimmed by 0 bases and the J gene end by 2 bases; junction bases not matched to a gene: 9. CDR3 size: 17 residues.

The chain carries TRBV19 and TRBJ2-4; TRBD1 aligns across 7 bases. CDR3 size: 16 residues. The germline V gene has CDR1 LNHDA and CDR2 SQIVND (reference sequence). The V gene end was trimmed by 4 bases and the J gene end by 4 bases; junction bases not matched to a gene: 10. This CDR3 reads CASSNRPRDSKNIQYF. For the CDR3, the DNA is TGTGCCAGTAGTAATCGACCGAGGGACAGTAAAAACATTCAGTACTTC.

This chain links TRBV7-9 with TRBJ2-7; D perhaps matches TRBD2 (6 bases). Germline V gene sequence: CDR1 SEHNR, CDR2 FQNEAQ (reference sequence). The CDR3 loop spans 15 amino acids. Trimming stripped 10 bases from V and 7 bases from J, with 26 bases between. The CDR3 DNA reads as TGTGCCACCGATCCCGGGACTTCCACCTACAATGAGCAGTACTTC. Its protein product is CATDPGTSTYNEQYF.

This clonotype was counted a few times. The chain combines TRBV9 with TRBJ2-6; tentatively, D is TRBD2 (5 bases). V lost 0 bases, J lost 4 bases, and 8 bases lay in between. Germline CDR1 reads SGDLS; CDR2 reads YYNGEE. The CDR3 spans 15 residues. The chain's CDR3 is CASSVAGTGANVLTF. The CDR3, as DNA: TGTGCCAGCAGCGTAGCGGGAACAGGGGCCAACGTCCTGACTTTC.